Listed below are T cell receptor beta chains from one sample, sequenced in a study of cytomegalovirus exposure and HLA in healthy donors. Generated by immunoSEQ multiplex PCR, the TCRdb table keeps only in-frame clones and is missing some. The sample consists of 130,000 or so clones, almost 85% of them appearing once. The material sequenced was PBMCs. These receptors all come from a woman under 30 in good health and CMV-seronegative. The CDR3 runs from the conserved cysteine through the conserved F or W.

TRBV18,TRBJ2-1,CASSPSGLASNEQFF
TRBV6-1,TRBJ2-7,CASSEARGTDYEQYF
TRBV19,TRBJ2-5,CASSTAPSGGTGTQYF
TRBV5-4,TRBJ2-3,CASSAGGGDTDTQYF
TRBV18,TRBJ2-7,CASSPKTGASYEQYF
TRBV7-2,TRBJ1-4,CASSPDRLNEKLFF
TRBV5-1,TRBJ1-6,CASSHLSENSPLHF
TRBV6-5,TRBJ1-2,CASGDRVHGYTF
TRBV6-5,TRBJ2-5,CASSYSTGALVAQYF
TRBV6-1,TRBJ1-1,CASTISKNTEAFF
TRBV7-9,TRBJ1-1,CSSRGEGSFTEAFF
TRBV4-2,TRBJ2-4,CASSPGSGVNIQYF
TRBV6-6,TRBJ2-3,CASSYSTGDTQYF
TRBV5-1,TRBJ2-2,CASSWDRVTGELFF
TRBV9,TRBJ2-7,CASSGQGYEQYF
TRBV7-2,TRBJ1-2,CASSLEKGRGHGYTF
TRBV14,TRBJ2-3,CASSQDGTSGSSTDTQYF
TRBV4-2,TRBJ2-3,CASSQVGRDTQYF
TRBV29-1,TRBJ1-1,CSVEEVAGNTEAFF
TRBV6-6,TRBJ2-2,CASNPGTSGVSGELFF
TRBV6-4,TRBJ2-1,CASRASGGLPEFF
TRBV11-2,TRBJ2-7,CASSLTHMGLAGSNEQYF
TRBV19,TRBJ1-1,CASSIQMNTEAFF
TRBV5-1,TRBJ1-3,CASSVQGLGGNTIYF
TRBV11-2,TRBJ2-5,CASRDRTSRETQYF
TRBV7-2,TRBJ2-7,CASSFRTASYEQYF
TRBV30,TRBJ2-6,CARRQGKNSGANVLTF
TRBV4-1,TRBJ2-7,CASSQSRGPFSYEQYF
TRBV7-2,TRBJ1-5,CASSPGVLGQPQHF
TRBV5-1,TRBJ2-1,CASSVRTGVRNEQFF
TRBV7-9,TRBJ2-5,CASSPTEVETQYF
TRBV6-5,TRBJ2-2,CASSERDTGELFF
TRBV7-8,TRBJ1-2,CASSFHRDSQFGVFDGYTF
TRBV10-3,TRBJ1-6,CAISLGARDSPLHF
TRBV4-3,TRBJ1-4,CASSQAGTGNEKLFF
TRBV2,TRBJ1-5,CASSNLLYQRQGVRQPQHF
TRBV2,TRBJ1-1,CASLYNTEAFF
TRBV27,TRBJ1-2,CASSFGRDVFYGYTF
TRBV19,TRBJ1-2,CASSTRQGSYTF
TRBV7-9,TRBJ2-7,CASSLGQNYEQYF
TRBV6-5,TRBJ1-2,CASRQDSNYGYTF